The rows below give T cell receptor beta chains drawn from one sample of a study of radiation and T cells in renal cell carcinoma. The repertoire was sequenced with immunoSEQ multiplex PCR; TCRdb's copy has only in-frame clones and lacks some. The table shows 150,000 or so clones, with nearly 90% occurring only once. The input for sequencing was blood, taken from a patient whose treatment included radiotherapy and nephrectomy. The receptors originated from a woman aged 50 to 60 with renal cell carcinoma. Both conserved end residues are part of each CDR3. The D gene is left open where the match is weak. The size entry is marked missing in some rows and otherwise reads once, few, many or a size class.

V	D	size	length	J	DNA	CDR3
TRBV4-2	TRBD2	.	16	TRBJ2-1	TGTGCCAGCAGCCAGAGACTAGCGGGGGATTTGGTGGCGCAGTTCTTC	CASSQRLAGDLVAQFF
TRBV5-1	.	.	16	TRBJ2-6	TGCGCCAGCAGCTTGCGGCGGGCGAGTGGGGCCAACGTCCTGACTTTC	CASSLRRASGANVLTF
TRBV6-5	.	.	16	TRBJ1-2	TGTGCCAGCAGTTACTCAATCCTGCGACCAAACTATGGCTACACCTTC	CASSYSILRPNYGYTF
TRBV2	.	.	13	TRBJ1-5	TGTGCCAGCAGTGCTCTAGAAAATCAGCCCCAGCATTTT	CASSALENQPQHF
TRBV6-5	.	.	14	TRBJ1-1	TGTGCCAGCAGTTATTCGGGGACGAACACTGAAGCTTTCTTT	CASSYSGTNTEAFF
TRBV5-1	.	few	13	TRBJ1-1	TGCGCCAGCAGCTCTACAGCAGACACTGAAGCTTTCTTT	CASSSTADTEAFF
TRBV5-1	.	.	15	TRBJ2-7	TGCGCCAGCAGCTTGGGTCTAATCGGAACCTACGAGCAGTACTTC	CASSLGLIGTYEQYF
TRBV4-2	TRBD1	once	17	TRBJ1-3	TGTGCCAGCAGCGTTCGATTAGGGACAGTCTCTGGAAACACCATATATTTT	CASSVRLGTVSGNTIYF
TRBV28	.	.	15	TRBJ2-3	TGTGCCAGCAGTTCAGGGGGGCGAGGCACAGATACGCAGTATTTT	CASSSGGRGTDTQYF
TRBV2	.	.	14	TRBJ2-7	TGTGCCGGCACATCCGGGACTTACTCCTACGAGCAGTACTTC	CAGTSGTYSYEQYF
TRBV4-3	.	.	15	TRBJ2-1	TGCGCCAGCAGCCAAGTCGGGGCAGGGGTCAATGAGCAGTTCTTC	CASSQVGAGVNEQFF
TRBV19	TRBD1	.	13	TRBJ2-7	TGTGCCAGTAGTAACAGGGGGATCCACGAGCAGTACTTC	CASSNRGIHEQYF
TRBV4-3	.	.	14	TRBJ1-4	TGCGCCAGCAGCCAAGAGGACGGATGGGGAAAACTGTTTTTT	CASSQEDGWGKLFF
TRBV7-9	TRBD1	.	14	TRBJ1-2	TGTGCCAGCAGCCCTGGGACAGGGCTGAGAGGCTACACCTTC	CASSPGTGLRGYTF
TRBV5-4	TRBD2	.	17	TRBJ2-1	TGTGCCAGCAGCTTGGCCTGGCGGGGGGCTGGTCGGGATGAGCAGTTCTTC	CASSLAWRGAGRDEQFF
TRBV7-3	.	.	16	TRBJ2-5	TGTGCCAGCAGCTTAACGGGCTGGAAAGGGAGAGAGACCCAGTACTTC	CASSLTGWKGRETQYF
TRBV5-6	.	.	16	TRBJ1-1	TGTGCCAGCAGCTTGGTGAACTTGTGGATGAACACTGAAGCTTTCTTT	CASSLVNLWMNTEAFF
TRBV14	.	.	14	TRBJ2-7	TGTGCCAGCAACTTACTGGGCAGCTCCTACGAGCAGTACTTC	CASNLLGSSYEQYF
TRBV12-5	TRBD1	once	12	TRBJ2-1	TGTGCTAGTGGTTTAAAGGACAGGCCGGAGTTCTTC	CASGLKDRPEFF
TRBV6-5	TRBD1	.	14	TRBJ1-1	TGTGCCAGCAGTCAGGGACAGGGGAACACTGAAGCTTTCTTT	CASSQGQGNTEAFF
TRBV30	TRBD2	.	14	TRBJ2-5	TGTGCTTCTCATGGCGGGGGGACCCAAGAGACCCAGTACTTC	CASHGGGTQETQYF
TRBV30	.	.	14	TRBJ2-5	TGTGCCTGGAGTGTTCTAAGGGGGGGAGAGACCCAGTACTTC	CAWSVLRGGETQYF
TRBV5-8	.	.	14	TRBJ1-2	TGTGCCAGCAGCTTTGAGTTTTCGGACTATGGCTACACCTTC	CASSFEFSDYGYTF
TRBV18	.	.	15	TRBJ1-2	TGTGCCAGCTCATCCCAGTTAACCCAAGACTATGGCTACACCTTC	CASSSQLTQDYGYTF
TRBV5-1	TRBD1	.	16	TRBJ2-5	TGCGCCAGCACTCCGAGTGGGACAGGGAGGTTGGAGACCCAGTACTTC	CASTPSGTGRLETQYF
TRBV5-1	TRBD2	.	16	TRBJ2-2	TGCGCCAGCAGCGTCACAAGCGGGGTGAACACCGGGGAGCTGTTTTTT	CASSVTSGVNTGELFF
TRBV19	.	.	14	TRBJ1-2	TGTGCCACCAGACCTCTGGATGGCGGTTATGGCTACACCTTC	CATRPLDGGYGYTF
TRBV6-1	TRBD2	.	14	TRBJ2-5	TGTGCCTCCCCGGGGCGGGGGATCCAAGAGACCCAGTACTTC	CASPGRGIQETQYF
TRBV30	.	few	14	TRBJ1-5	TGTGCCTGGAGCGGCGGGCAAGACAATCAGCCCCAGCATTTT	CAWSGGQDNQPQHF
TRBV7-8	TRBD2	.	16	TRBJ2-5	TGTGCCAGCAGCTTTTATAGCGGGGAAGGGACGGAGACCCAGTACTTC	CASSFYSGEGTETQYF
TRBV9	TRBD2	.	19	TRBJ2-1	TGTGCCAGCAGCTTCATGACTAGCGGGGGGACGAGCTCCTACAATGAGCAGTTCTTC	CASSFMTSGGTSSYNEQFF
TRBV7-5	.	.	17	TRBJ2-1	TGTGCCAGAAGCTTAGAACGACGGCGGGGTCGGTACAATGAGCAGTTCTTC	CARSLERRRGRYNEQFF